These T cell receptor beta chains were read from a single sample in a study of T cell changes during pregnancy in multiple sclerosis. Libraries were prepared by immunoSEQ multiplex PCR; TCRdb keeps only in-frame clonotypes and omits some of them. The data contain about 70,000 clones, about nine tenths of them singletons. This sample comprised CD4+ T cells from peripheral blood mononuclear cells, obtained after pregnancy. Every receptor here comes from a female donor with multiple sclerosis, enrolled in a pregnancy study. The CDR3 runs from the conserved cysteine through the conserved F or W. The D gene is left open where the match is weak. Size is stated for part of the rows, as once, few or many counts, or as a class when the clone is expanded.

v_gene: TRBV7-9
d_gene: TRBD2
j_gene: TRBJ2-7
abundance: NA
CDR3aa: CASSLAMASGRLQQYF
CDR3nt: TGTGCCAGCAGCTTAGCGATGGCTAGCGGGCGCTTGCAGCAGTACTTC

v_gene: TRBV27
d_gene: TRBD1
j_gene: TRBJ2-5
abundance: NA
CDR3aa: CASRSRGQGGETQYF
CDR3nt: TGTGCCAGCCGTTCCAGGGGACAGGGGGGGGAGACCCAGTACTTC

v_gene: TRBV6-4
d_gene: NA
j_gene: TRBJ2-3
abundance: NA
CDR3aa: CASSDRTTTDTQYF
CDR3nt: TGTGCCAGCAGTGACAGGACTACTACAGATACGCAGTATTTT

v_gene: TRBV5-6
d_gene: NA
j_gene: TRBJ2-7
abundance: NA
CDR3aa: CASSLIQTYYEQYF
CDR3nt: TGTGCCAGCAGCTTGATCCAGACATACTACGAGCAGTACTTC

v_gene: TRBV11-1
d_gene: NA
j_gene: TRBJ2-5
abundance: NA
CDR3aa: CASSYLQGPGETQYF
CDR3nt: TGTGCCAGCAGCTATTTACAGGGCCCTGGGGAGACCCAGTACTTC

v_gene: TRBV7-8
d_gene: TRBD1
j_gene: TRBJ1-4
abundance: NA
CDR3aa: CASSNRGRGEKLFF
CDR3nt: TGTGCCAGCTCGAACAGGGGGCGAGGGGAAAAACTGTTTTTT

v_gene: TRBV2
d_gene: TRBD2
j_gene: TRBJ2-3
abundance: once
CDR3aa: CASSASGVLVTDTQYF
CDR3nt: TGTGCCAGCAGCGCTAGCGGGGTCTTGGTAACAGATACGCAGTATTTT

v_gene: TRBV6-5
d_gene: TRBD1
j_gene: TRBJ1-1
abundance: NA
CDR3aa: CASSHQGGWNTEAFF
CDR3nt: TGTGCCAGCAGTCACCAGGGGGGCTGGAACACTGAAGCTTTCTTT

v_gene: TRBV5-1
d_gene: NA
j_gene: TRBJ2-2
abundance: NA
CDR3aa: CASSLGTTNTGELFF
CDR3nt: TGCGCCAGCAGCTTAGGGACAACGAACACCGGGGAGCTGTTTTTT

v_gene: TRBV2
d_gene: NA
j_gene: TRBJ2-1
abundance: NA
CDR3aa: CASSARRTGVNEQFF
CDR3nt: TGTGCCAGCAGTGCTAGGCGGACGGGGGTCAATGAGCAGTTCTTC

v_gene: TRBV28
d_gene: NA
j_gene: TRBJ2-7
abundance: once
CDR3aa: CASSFGGESSYEQYF
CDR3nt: TGTGCCAGCAGTTTCGGCGGGGAAAGCTCCTACGAGCAGTACTTC

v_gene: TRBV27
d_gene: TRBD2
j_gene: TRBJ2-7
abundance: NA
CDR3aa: CASSPILGGSGSEQYF
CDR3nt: TGTGCCAGCAGTCCCATCCTCGGCGGGAGTGGGTCCGAGCAGTACTTC

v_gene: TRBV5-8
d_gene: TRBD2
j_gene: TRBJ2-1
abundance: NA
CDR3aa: CASSRGWTSGPNEQFF
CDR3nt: TGTGCCAGCAGCAGAGGATGGACTAGCGGTCCCAATGAGCAGTTCTTC

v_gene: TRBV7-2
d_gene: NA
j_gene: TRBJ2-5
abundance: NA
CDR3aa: CASSLGARGLETQYF
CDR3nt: TGTGCCAGCAGCTTAGGGGCCCGGGGGTTAGAGACCCAGTACTTC

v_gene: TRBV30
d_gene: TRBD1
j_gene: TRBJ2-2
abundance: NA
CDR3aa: CAWSGEQGGELFF
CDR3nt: TGTGCCTGGAGTGGGGAACAGGGGGGGGAGCTGTTTTTT

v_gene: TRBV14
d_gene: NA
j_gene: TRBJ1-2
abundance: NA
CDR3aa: CASSRAVGSLLANYGYTF
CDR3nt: TGTGCCAGCAGCCGGGCCGTGGGCAGCCTACTAGCTAACTATGGCTACACCTTC

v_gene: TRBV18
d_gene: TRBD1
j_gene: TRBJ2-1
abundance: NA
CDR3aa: CASYWGQGDNEQFF
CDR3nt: TGTGCCAGCTATTGGGGACAGGGTGACAATGAGCAGTTCTTC

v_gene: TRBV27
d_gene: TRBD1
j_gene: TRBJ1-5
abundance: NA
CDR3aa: CASSSIPTGGTQPQHF
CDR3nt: TGTGCCAGCAGTTCCATCCCCACAGGGGGCACTCAGCCCCAGCATTTT